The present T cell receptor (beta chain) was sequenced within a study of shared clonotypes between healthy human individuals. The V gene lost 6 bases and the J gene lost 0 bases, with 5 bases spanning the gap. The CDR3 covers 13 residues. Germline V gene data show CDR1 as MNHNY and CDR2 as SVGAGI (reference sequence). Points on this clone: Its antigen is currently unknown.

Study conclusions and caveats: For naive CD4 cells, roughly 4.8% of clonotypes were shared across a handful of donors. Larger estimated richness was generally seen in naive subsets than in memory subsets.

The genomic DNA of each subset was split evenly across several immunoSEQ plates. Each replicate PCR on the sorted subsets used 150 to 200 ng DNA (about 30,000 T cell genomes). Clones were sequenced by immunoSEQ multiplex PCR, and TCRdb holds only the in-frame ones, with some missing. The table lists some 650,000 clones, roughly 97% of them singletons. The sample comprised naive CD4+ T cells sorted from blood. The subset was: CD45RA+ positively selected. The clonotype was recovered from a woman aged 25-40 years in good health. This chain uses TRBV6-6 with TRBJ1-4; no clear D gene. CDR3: CASSRATNEKLFF. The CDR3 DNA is TGTGCCAGCAGCCGGGCAACTAATGAAAAACTGTTTTTT.